The 8 T cell receptor beta chains below were found in one sample sequenced in a study of T-cell reconstitution after alpha-beta-depleted transplantation in children. Preparation of the TCRbeta library was carried out with unique molecular identifiers. MiXCR, applied by TCRdb to the PCR reads, yields one record per CDR3 protein. In the table there are 250,000 or so distinct CDR3 sequences, 6.5% to 9% of which are singletons. The source material was PBMCs, mostly from graft donor cells, sampled 180 days after TCRalphabeta/CD19-depleted stem cell transplant. Receptor source: a male patient aged 10 to 17 who had a stem cell transplant for acute lymphoblastic leukemia, so the T cells may come from the graft donor.

This clonotype was seen only a few times. The rearrangement uses TRBV18 and TRBJ1-3, with a weak D call TRBD1 (5 bases). Trimming shortened V by 4 bases and J by 0 bases, and 10 bases separated the two germline ends. The CDR3 extends over 15 amino acids. CDR1 is KGHSH, CDR2 LQKENI, per germline. Written as DNA, the CDR3 is TGTGCCAGCTCACTCCGGGGCGCCTCTGGAAACACCATATATTTT. Translation gives CASSLRGASGNTIYF.

This clonotype was found many times. The CDR3 nucleotides are TGTGCCAGCAGCTCGAGGGGCGGGACTAGCTCCTACAATGAGCAGTTCTTC. Its protein product is CASSSRGGTSSYNEQFF. This chain uses TRBV7-9 with TRBJ2-1, with 8 bases lining up with TRBD2. Germline CDR1 and CDR2: SEHNR and FQNEAQ (reference sequence). The junction had 8 bases not matched to a gene; V was cut back by 4 bases and J by 0 bases. This CDR3 contains 17 residues. The whole variable domain, filled in from reference TRBV7-9 and TRBJ2-1, reads DTGVSQNPRHKITKRGQNVTFRCDPISEHNRLYWYRQTLGQGPEFLTYFQNEAQLEKSRLLSDRFSAERPKGSFSTLEIQRTEQGDSAMYLCASSSRGGTSSYNEQFFGPGTRLTVL.

V gene TRBV7-2 combines with J gene TRBJ1-3, with D unresolved. The V and J ends lost 6 bases and 0 bases respectively, with 12 bases between them. Germline V gene lookup returns CDR1 SGHTA and CDR2 FQGNSA. The CDR3 consists of 15 residues. The CDR3 region is CASRSVQSSGNTIYF. Written as DNA, the CDR3 is TGTGCCAGCAGGTCGGTACAGAGCTCTGGAAACACCATATATTTT.

This clonotype was detected many times. The V call is TRBV20-1, the J call TRBJ1-5; D is uncertain. The germline V gene encodes CDR1 DFQATT and CDR2 SNEGSKA (reference sequence). This CDR3 spans 13 amino acids. V was pared by 1 base and J by 4 bases, with 8 bases between. The CDR3 DNA follows: TGCAGTGCTAGAGTTGGGCTAAATCAGCCCCAGCATTTT. This translates into CSARVGLNQPQHF.

This clonotype has only a few counts. This chain links TRBV6-1 with TRBJ1-6; D is undetermined. There are 16 residues in the CDR3. In germline, CDR1 is MNHNS, CDR2 SASEGT. Trimming pared 4 bases from V and 0 bases from J, leaving 10 bases between. The CDR3 is CASSVRVSSYNSPLHF. The DNA of the CDR3 is TGTGCCAGCAGTGTCAGAGTGAGCTCCTATAATTCACCCCTCCACTTT.

This clonotype was observed at least ten times. V is TRBV28 and J is TRBJ2-2; 10 bases map to TRBD2. Germline values: CDR1 MDHEN, CDR2 SYDVKM. The CDR3 spans 17 residues. V dropped 4 bases and J dropped 5; count of bases not matched to a gene: 10. DNA for the CDR3: TGTGCCAGCAGTTGGGCTAGCGGGAGCGTGGGAACCGGGGAGCTGTTTTTT. It is translated as CASSWASGSVGTGELFF.

This clonotype was found many times. The CDR3 sequence is CSVGGSNQPQHF. CDR3 bases: TGCAGCGTTGGGGGATCTAATCAGCCCCAGCATTTT. The chain combines TRBV29-1 with TRBJ1-5; D remains unclear. The CDR3 is made up of 12 amino acids. Germline V gives CDR1 SQVTM, CDR2 ANQGSEA. V gave up 4 bases and J gave up 4 bases, with 8 bases separating them.

This clonotype was counted between two and nine times. V gene TRBV6-5 combines with J gene TRBJ1-6; no definite D call. In germline, CDR1 is MNHEY, CDR2 SVGAGI. Trimming stripped 0 bases from V and 0 bases from J, with 6 bases between. The CDR3 is 16 amino acids. CDR3 region: CASSYSGSSYNSPLHF. The CDR3 DNA reads TGTGCCAGCAGTTACTCGGGCAGCTCCTATAATTCACCCCTCCACTTT.